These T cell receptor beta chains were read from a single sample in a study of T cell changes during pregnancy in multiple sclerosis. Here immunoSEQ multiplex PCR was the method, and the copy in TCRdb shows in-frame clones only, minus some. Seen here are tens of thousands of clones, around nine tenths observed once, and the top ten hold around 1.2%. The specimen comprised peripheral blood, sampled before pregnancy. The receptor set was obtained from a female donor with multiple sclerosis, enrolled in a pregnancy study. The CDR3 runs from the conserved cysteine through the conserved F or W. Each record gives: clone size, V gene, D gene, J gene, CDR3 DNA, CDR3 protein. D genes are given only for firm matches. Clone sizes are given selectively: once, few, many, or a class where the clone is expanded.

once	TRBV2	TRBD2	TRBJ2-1	TGTGCCAGCAACCCCCTAGCGGGCCTTAACAATGAGCAGTTCTTC	CASNPLAGLNNEQFF
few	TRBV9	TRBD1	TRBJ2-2	TGTGCCAGCAGCGAAAAGACAGGGGTTAGAACCGGGGAGCTGTTTTTT	CASSEKTGVRTGELFF
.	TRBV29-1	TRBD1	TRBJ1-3	TGCAGCGTATCATCCCGGGACAGGGACTCTGGAAACACCATATATTTT	CSVSSRDRDSGNTIYF
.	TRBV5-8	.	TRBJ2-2	TGTGCCAGCGCTGTTGGGACAAGAAACACCGGGGAGCTGTTTTTT	CASAVGTRNTGELFF
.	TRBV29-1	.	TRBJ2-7	TGCAGCGCGGGTTGGGCAGGGCTCTACGAGCAGTACTTC	CSAGWAGLYEQYF
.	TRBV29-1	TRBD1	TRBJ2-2	TGCAGCGTTGAACAGGGACAGGGGCCGAACACCGGGGAGCTGTTTTTT	CSVEQGQGPNTGELFF
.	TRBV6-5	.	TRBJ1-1	TGTGCCAGCATCAAAGGAGGTGAAGCTTTCTTT	CASIKGGEAFF
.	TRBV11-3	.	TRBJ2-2	TGTGCCAGCAGCCCCGAAGACGGTCTGGGCCCTACTCCCGGGGAGCTGTTTTTT	CASSPEDGLGPTPGELFF
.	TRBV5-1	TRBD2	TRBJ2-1	TGCGCCAGCAGCTTTAATCTAGCGGGAGGGGCCTTGGAGTTCTTC	CASSFNLAGGALEFF
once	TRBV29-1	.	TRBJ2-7	TGCAGCGTGGGGCAGACAGGTTCCTACGAGCAGTACTTC	CSVGQTGSYEQYF